These 3 T cell receptor beta chains were sequenced from one sample in a study of shared clonotypes between healthy human individuals. Assay used: immunoSEQ multiplex PCR; TCRdb lists only in-frame clones, some missing. The data contain around 2.3 million clones, approximately 95% of them singletons. The specimen was naive CD4+ T cells sorted from blood. Subset defined: CD45RA+ positively selected. Receptor source: a man between 18 and 29 years old in good health.

The table lists this clone with a count of one. The gene calls are TRBV5-6 and TRBJ2-7; D perhaps matches TRBD2 (5 bases). V dropped 5 bases and J dropped 7 bases, with 22 bases sitting between them. CDR3 length equals 15 residues. Germline V gene lookup returns CDR1 SGHDT and CDR2 YYEEEE. CDR3 region: CASSSGLRVLNEQYF. The CDR3 DNA is TGTGCCAGCAGTTCCGGACTCCGAGTTTTGAATGAGCAGTACTTC.

J is TRBJ1-1 and V is TRBV18; no reliable D call. There are 13 residues in the CDR3. From germline, CDR1 is KGHSH and CDR2 LQKENI. V shed 2 bases and J shed 4 bases, with 8 bases lying between them. CDR3 residues: CASSPGLSTEAFF. The CDR3 nucleotides are TGTGCCAGCTCACCAGGGTTGAGCACTGAAGCTTTCTTT.

V is TRBV7-2 and J is TRBJ1-2; D is perhaps TRBD1 (6 bases). V was cut by 5 bases and J by 4 bases, with 17 bases left in between. Germline CDR1 reads SGHTA; CDR2 reads FQGNSA. The CDR3 covers 15 residues. CDR3 protein: CASSPEGGLGYGYTF. The CDR3 coding sequence is TGTGCCAGCAGCCCGGAGGGGGGGTTAGGCTATGGCTACACCTTC.